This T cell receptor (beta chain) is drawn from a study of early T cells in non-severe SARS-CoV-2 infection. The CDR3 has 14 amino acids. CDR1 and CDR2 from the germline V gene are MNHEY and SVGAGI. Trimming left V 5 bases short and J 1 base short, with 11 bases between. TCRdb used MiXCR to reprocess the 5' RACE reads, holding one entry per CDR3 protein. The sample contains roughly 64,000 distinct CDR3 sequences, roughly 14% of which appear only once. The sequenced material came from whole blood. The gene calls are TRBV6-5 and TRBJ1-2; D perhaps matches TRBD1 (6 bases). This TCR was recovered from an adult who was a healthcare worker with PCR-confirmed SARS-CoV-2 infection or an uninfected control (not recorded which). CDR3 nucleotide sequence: TGTGCCAGCAGTCCCGGACAGCATAACTATGGCTACACCTTC. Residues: CASSPGQHNYGYTF.